These 28 T cell receptor beta chains were all obtained from the same sample, sequenced in a study of human T cells and chemical hapten exposure. Unfractionated whole blood yielded the extracted total RNA. TCRdb re-analysed the 5' RACE reads in MiXCR, keeping a single row per CDR3 protein. In the table there are 110,000 or so distinct CDR3 sequences, 15% to 20% of which are singletons. These receptors were obtained from a human donor in good health.

This sequence joins TRBV12-3 or TRBV12-4 and TRBJ1-3, with D tentatively TRBD1 (6 bases). The germline V and J ends were trimmed by 6 bases and 0 bases, with 15 bases remaining between them. There are 16 residues in the CDR3. This CDR3 is CASSARRGNSGNTIYF. The CDR3 DNA follows: TGTGCCAGCAGCGCTCGGAGGGGGAACTCTGGAAACACCATATATTTT.

In this sample, this clonotype turned up a few times. The rearrangement links TRBV28 to TRBJ2-5; D perhaps matches TRBD1 (6 bases). Germline CDR1 MDHEN, CDR2 SYDVKM. The CDR3 is 11 residues long. CDR3 protein: CGCQGQETQYF. The CDR3, as DNA: TGTGGTTGCCAGGGGCAAGAGACCCAGTACTTC.

The J gene is TRBJ2-7, the V gene TRBV28; 13 positions match TRBD2. V was pared by 5 bases and J by 11 bases, with 12 bases of the junction left unmatched. CDR1 is MDHEN and CDR2 is SYDVKM in the germline V gene. CDR3 length: 15 residues. CDR3: CASSGAGTSGDGEYF. CDR3 in DNA: TGTGCCAGCAGTGGGGCCGGGACTAGCGGGGACGGGGAGTACTTC.

This clonotype showed up just a few times. V usage is TRBV4-1 and J usage is TRBJ1-6; D remains unclear. The germline V gene encodes CDR1 MGHRA and CDR2 YSYEKL. This CDR3 comprises 17 residues. V shed 0 bases and J shed 0 bases, with 9 bases lying between them. Here the CDR3 reads CASSQEVSSSYNSPLHF. Here the CDR3 DNA reads TGCGCCAGCAGCCAAGAGGTATCCAGCTCCTATAATTCACCCCTCCACTTT.

This clonotype was recorded many times. J is TRBJ2-1 and V is TRBV28; D ambiguous. The CDR3 has 12 amino acids. V was trimmed by 7 bases and J by 6 bases, leaving 10 bases between them. Per germline, CDR1 MDHEN and CDR2 SYDVKM. CDR3 region: CASTSPSNEQFF. The CDR3 DNA reads as TGTGCCAGCACCAGCCCTAGCAATGAGCAGTTCTTC.

This clonotype has a handful of counts. CDR3 coding DNA: TGTGCCAGCAGCTCGACAGGGAGGGGAACTGAAGCTTTCTTT. Protein sequence: CASSSTGRGTEAFF. This chain joins TRBV7-9 and TRBJ1-1; 7 bases line up with TRBD1. Germline assignment: CDR1 SEHNR and CDR2 FQNEAQ (reference sequence). J was trimmed by 5 bases and V by 4 bases; bases with no gene match: 7. This CDR3 spans 14 amino acids.

This clonotype was detected a few times. The genes are TRBV7-8 and TRBJ2-1; TRBD2 is a possible D gene (6 bases). Germline V gene sequence: CDR1 SGHVS, CDR2 FQNEAQ. The germline V and J ends were trimmed by 5 bases and 6 bases, with 29 bases remaining between them. The CDR3 length is 19 residues. CDR3 nucleotide sequence: TGTGCCAGCAGCACCCACGGGACTTTTTCACGGGCCCTCGGCAATGAGCAGTTCTTC. Its translation is CASSTHGTFSRALGNEQFF. The full variable domain, completed using reference TRBV7-8 and TRBJ2-1, is GAGVSQSPRYKVAKRGQDVALRCDPISGHVSLFWYQQALGQGPEFLTYFQNEAQLDKSGLPSDRFFAERPEGSVSTLKIQRTQQEDSAVYLCASSTHGTFSRALGNEQFFGPGTRLTVL.

Only a few counts were recorded for this clonotype. Here the CDR3 DNA reads TGTGCCAGCAGCTTGGCCGGGCTAGGGGCCAACGTCCTGACTTTC. This encodes CASSLAGLGANVLTF. This sequence joins TRBV5-4 and TRBJ2-6; D is undetermined. The V end lost 0 bases, the J end lost 4 bases, and 8 bases lay between the germline ends. The CDR3 is made up of 15 amino acids. Germline V gives CDR1 SGHNT, CDR2 YYREEE (reference sequence).

The chain has TRBV4-2 and TRBJ2-4; 7 bases align to TRBD2. V lost 1 base and J lost 1; bases outside the gene matches: 13. The CDR3 extends over 19 amino acids. CDR1 and CDR2 from the germline V gene are LGHNA and YNFKEQ. CDR3 nucleotides: TGTGCCAGCAGCCAAGGGGGAGCTAGCGGCCTGGGGGCCAAAAACATTCAGTACTTC. Encoded protein: CASSQGGASGLGAKNIQYF.

The chain carries TRBV20-1 and TRBJ1-1; D is uncertain. The V and J ends lost 3 bases and 6 bases respectively, with 14 bases between them. This CDR3 comprises 13 residues. Germline CDR1 reads DFQATT; CDR2 reads SNEGSKA (reference sequence). The CDR3 bases are TGCAGTGCTAGTCTGCAGGTCAACGCTGAAGCTTTCTTT. Translating gives CSASLQVNAEAFF.

This clonotype was recorded a few times. DNA for the CDR3: TGTGCCAGCAGCTTAGTTGGCAGCCGTGAAGTGCAGTATTTT. Translated, it gives CASSLVGSREVQYF. The chain couples TRBV7-3 to TRBJ2-3, with unresolved D. The V end was cut by 2 bases, the J end by 11 bases, with 17 bases between. The CDR3 is 14 amino acids. From germline, CDR1 is SGHTA and CDR2 FQGTGA.

Ten or more counts support this clonotype. The rearrangement uses TRBV14 and TRBJ2-7, with 8 nucleotides matching TRBD1. Trimming took 5 bases from V and 3 from J; bases not matched to a gene: 6. The CDR3 runs 14 residues. Germline V gene lookup returns CDR1 SGHDN and CDR2 FVKESK. The CDR3 DNA sequence: TGTGCCAGCAGCAAACGACAGGGGCGCTACGAGCAGTACTTC. It is translated as CASSKRQGRYEQYF.

The gene calls are TRBV7-9 and TRBJ2-1, with a possible D match to TRBD2 (6 bases). CDR1 is SEHNR, CDR2 FQNEAQ, per germline (reference sequence). This CDR3 contains 13 residues. Trimming took 0 bases from V and 7 from J, leaving 7 bases between them. The CDR3 sequence: CASSLAGGNEQFF. The CDR3 DNA is TGTGCCAGCAGCTTAGCGGGGGGAAATGAGCAGTTCTTC.

This clonotype has only a few counts. The chain joins TRBV28 to TRBJ1-6, with 10 bases that match TRBD1. Germline CDR1 MDHEN, CDR2 SYDVKM. Trimming at V came to 5 bases and at J to 14 bases, leaving 18 bases not matched to a gene. The CDR3 has 17 amino acids. The CDR3 DNA reads as TGTGCCAGCAGTCCCGGGACAGGGGCCCCGACAAGATCATCCCTCCACTTT. Protein: CASSPGTGAPTRSSLHF.

The CDR3 DNA is TGTGCCAGCTTCACAGGGGATCGCATGAACACTGAAGCTTTCTTT. Its translation is CASFTGDRMNTEAFF. The chain recombines TRBV28 with TRBJ1-1, with TRBD1 matching over 7 bases. The germline V gene encodes CDR1 MDHEN and CDR2 SYDVKM. V was clipped by 8 bases and J by 0 bases; unmatched bases: 9. There are 15 residues in the CDR3.

This clonotype has just a few counts. This chain joins TRBV23-1 and TRBJ2-5; the D is unclear. TRBV23-1 qualifies as an ORF whose function is uncertain. The CDR3 runs to 15 residues. V lost 0 bases, J lost 5 bases, and 13 bases lay in between. CDR3 sequence (DNA): TGCGCCAGCAGTCAATCGGAGAAGCGCCGGGAGACCCAGTACTTC. Translating it yields CASSQSEKRRETQYF.

This chain connects TRBV27 to TRBJ2-7; D may be TRBD1 or TRBD2 (5 bases each). The CDR3 has 17 residues. Trimming took 5 bases from V and 1 from J, leaving 21 bases between them. Germline-derived CDR1 and CDR2 are MNHEY and SMNVEV (reference sequence). In nucleotides, the CDR3 is TGTGCCAGCAGTCGCAACCCCGTTGGGGGAGTGTCCTACGAGCAGTACTTC. It specifies CASSRNPVGGVSYEQYF.

V gene TRBV18 combines with J gene TRBJ1-2, with 9 bases that match TRBD1. Germline loops: CDR1 KGHSH, CDR2 LQKENI. The V gene end was trimmed by 2 bases and the J gene end by 0 bases; junction bases not matched to a gene: 4. CDR3 length: 16 amino acids. The CDR3 spells CASSPTDRGTNYGYTF. CDR3 nucleotides: TGTGCCAGCTCACCAACCGACAGGGGGACTAACTATGGCTACACCTTC.

The genes are TRBV7-6 and TRBJ1-5, with a possible D match to TRBD1 (6 bases). This CDR3 spans 18 amino acids. V was shortened by 5 bases and J by 3 bases, with 23 bases between the two germline ends. Germline V lookup: CDR1 SGHVS, CDR2 FNYEAQ. Here the CDR3 reads CASSAERGQFASNQPQHF. The DNA of the CDR3 is TGTGCCAGCAGCGCCGAACGAGGACAGTTCGCCTCCAATCAGCCCCAGCATTTT.

V and J are TRBV6-5 and TRBJ2-3; no firm D call. This CDR3 is built from 15 residues. CDR1 MNHEY and CDR2 SVGAGI come from the germline V gene. With 0 bases removed from V and 2 bases from J, the gap between germline ends came to 9 bases. The DNA of the CDR3 is TGTGCCAGCAGTTACTCGATGGGGTACACAGATACGCAGTATTTT. Amino acid sequence: CASSYSMGYTDTQYF.

The chain uses TRBV6-2 or TRBV6-3 and TRBJ1-1; D is unresolved. Between the trimmed V and J ends, which lost 2 bases and 1 base, there was a span of 17 bases. Looked up from germline, CDR1 is MNHEY and CDR2 is SVGEGT. This CDR3 has 17 residues. The CDR3 DNA is TGTGCCAGCAGTTACGGCAGCGCACTACTGGCGAACACTGAAGCTTTCTTT. Amino acid sequence: CASSYGSALLANTEAFF.

J is TRBJ1-4 and V is TRBV7-9; weak D call: TRBD1 (5 bases). The CDR3 has 16 residues. Between the trimmed V and J ends, which lost 4 bases and 0 bases, there was a span of 12 bases. Germline-derived CDR1 and CDR2 are SEHNR and FQNEAQ (reference sequence). The CDR3 bases are TGTGCCAGCAGCTCCGGGGCCGGAGCAACTAATGAAAAACTGTTTTTT. This gives the protein CASSSGAGATNEKLFF.

This sequence joins TRBV12-3 or TRBV12-4 and TRBJ1-2, with 9 bases that match TRBD1. The CDR3 runs 14 residues. J was trimmed by 5 bases and V by 5 bases; bases with no gene match: 6. CDR3 loop: CASSHRQGDYGYTF. The CDR3 DNA sequence: TGTGCCAGCAGTCATAGACAGGGGGATTATGGCTACACCTTC.

J is TRBJ1-5 and V is TRBV20-1; 7 bases align to TRBD1. The J segment lost 5 bases and the V segment lost 1 base, leaving 5 bases of the junction unmatched. CDR3 length equals 14 residues. Per germline, CDR1 DFQATT and CDR2 SNEGSKA (reference sequence). The CDR3 sequence: CSARGGTADQPQHF. The DNA of the CDR3 is TGCAGTGCTAGAGGGGGGACAGCTGATCAGCCCCAGCATTTT.

This chain joins TRBV20-1 and TRBJ2-2; D is uncertain. V was shortened by 0 bases and J by 1 base, with 3 bases between the two germline ends. The CDR3 length is 13 residues. Germline V gene lookup returns CDR1 DFQATT and CDR2 SNEGSKA (reference sequence). The CDR3 region is CSARDKNTGELFF. CDR3 DNA: TGCAGTGCTAGAGATAAGAACACCGGGGAGCTGTTTTTT.

This clonotype was observed a handful of times. V and J are TRBV5-6 and TRBJ1-2; D possibly corresponds to TRBD1 (5 bases). V was clipped by 0 bases and J by 4 bases, with 13 bases between them. This CDR3 comprises 15 residues. CDR1 is SGHDT, CDR2 YYEEEE, per germline. CDR3 DNA sequence: TGTGCCAGCAGCTTGGAGGACACAGGTTTCTATGGCTACACCTTC. It is translated as CASSLEDTGFYGYTF.

This clonotype came up a few times. CDR3 sequence reads: CASSQGFPGVQFF. In DNA form, the CDR3 reads TGTGCCAGCAGCCAAGGGTTTCCGGGAGTGCAGTTCTTC. This sequence joins TRBV4-2 and TRBJ2-1; TRBD2 might be the D (6 bases). This CDR3 contains 13 residues. The V end lost 1 base, the J end lost 12 bases, and 13 bases lay between the germline ends. CDR1 and CDR2 (germline): LGHNA, YNFKEQ.

This clonotype was seen a handful of times. The V gene is TRBV5-4, the J gene TRBJ2-3; TRBD1 is a possible D gene (7 bases). Trimming shortened V by 3 bases and J by 1 base, and 12 bases separated the two germline ends. The V gene's germline CDR1 is SGHNT and CDR2 YYREEE (reference sequence). This CDR3 is 15 amino acids long. The CDR3 protein is CASSWGDRRTDTQYF. CDR3 sequence (DNA): TGTGCCAGCAGCTGGGGGGACAGACGCACAGATACGCAGTATTTT.